This entry concerns a single TCR beta chain. The sample originates from a study of early T cells in non-severe SARS-CoV-2 infection. TCRdb analysed the 5' RACE reads with MiXCR anew, one entry per CDR3 protein. The table has around 58,000 distinct CDR3 sequences, approximately 12% seen once; the top ten hold approximately 9.6%. The receptor comes from an adult who was a healthcare worker with PCR-confirmed SARS-CoV-2 infection or an uninfected control (not recorded which). Sequenced material: whole blood.

The CDR3 spells CASSVAGAFGNTIYF. The CDR3 DNA follows: TGTGCCAGCAGCGTAGCGGGGGCTTTTGGAAACACCATATATTTT. V is TRBV9 and J is TRBJ1-3, with D perhaps TRBD1 (6 bases). Germline V gene sequence: CDR1 SGDLS, CDR2 YYNGEE. V dropped 0 bases and J dropped 3 bases, with 10 bases sitting between them. The length of the CDR3 is 15 residues.